This TCR beta chain was found in a study of Ad26.COV2.S vaccination and SARS-CoV-2 variants. TCRdb keeps only in-frame clones here, not all; method: immunoSEQ multiplex PCR. The sample yields roughly 700,000 clones, around 90% seen once. The treatment: roughly 18 received Ad26.COV2.S at low or high dose, single or two shots; 5 received placebo; per-sample allocation not given. Sample collection was performed on day 63 after the first vaccine or placebo injection. Germline CDR1 SEHNR, CDR2 FQNEAQ (reference sequence). The CDR3 has 15 residues. Trimming took 4 bases from V and 2 from J, leaving 9 bases between them.

V and J are TRBV7-9 and TRBJ1-6; D call uncertain. The receptor was isolated from a person aged 18-65 years who received the Ad26.COV2.S COVID-19 vaccine or a placebo. The sequenced sample was peripheral blood, obtained in a trial of Ad26.COV2.S vaccine versus placebo. The CDR3 loop reads CASSSIGPYNSPLHF. The CDR3 DNA reads as TGTGCCAGCAGCTCCATAGGCCCCTATAATTCACCCCTCCACTTT.